The rows below give T cell receptor beta chains drawn from one sample of a study of shared clonotypes between healthy human individuals. Sequencing was performed with immunoSEQ multiplex PCR; in TCRdb, only in-frame clones are kept and a portion is missing. Here the sample spans 2 million to 2.5 million clones, 93% being singletons. The sequenced material came from naive CD4+ T cells from PBMCs. The receptors were gathered from a man aged 18 to 30 in good health. Some clones in this sample may be carry-over from other donors' samples. The CDR3 runs from the conserved cysteine through the conserved F or W.

>TRBV27|TRBJ2-2
CAGGPNTGELFF
>TRBV7-3|TRBJ1-1
CASSLISIQGPTEAFF
>TRBV9|TRBJ2-7
CASSLGTATRDEQYF
>TRBV18|TRBJ1-4
CASSRQGANEKLFF
>TRBV6-5|TRBJ2-7
CATNPDGNYEQYF
>TRBV9|TRBJ2-3
CASSVGGGISDTQYF
>TRBV7-9|TRBJ2-2
CASSGLAGRTGELFF
>TRBV5-1|TRBJ2-3
CASSLEGLADTQYF
>TRBV28|TRBJ1-1
CASEEGGNTEAFF
>TRBV2|TRBJ2-2
CASSPGQGATGELFF
>TRBV9|TRBJ1-2
CASSVGGQGEDGYTF
>TRBV7-9|TRBJ1-3
CASSPYGAASSGNTIYF
>TRBV28|TRBJ1-4
CASSLRGASTNEKLFF
>TRBV10-3|TRBJ1-5
CAISESGTGAYSNQPQHF
>TRBV23-1|TRBJ1-4
CASSQSNQAGPGEKLFF
>TRBV4-2|TRBJ2-7
CASSDGGGSSYEQYF
>TRBV2|TRBJ1-1
CASRQGENTEAFF
>TRBV27|TRBJ2-2
CATFGLAGGANTGELFF
>TRBV5-1|TRBJ1-4
CASSQGQGRPSNEKLFF
>TRBV7-2|TRBJ2-1
CASTPGGSRVHEQFF
>TRBV5-1|TRBJ1-2
CASSLSGGLGDGYTF
>TRBV2|TRBJ2-5
CATGPGETQYF
>TRBV6-5|TRBJ2-1
CASSYRSSYNEQFF
>TRBV5-1|TRBJ2-7
CASSLLRGSYEQYF
>TRBV6-5|TRBJ2-1
CASSYDSYNEQFF
>TRBV5-1|TRBJ2-1
CASRGAGRYNEQFF
>TRBV18|TRBJ1-5
CASSSGTRDQPQHF
>TRBV7-3|TRBJ1-1
CASSLQRNTEAFF
>TRBV5-6|TRBJ2-7
CASSLSQGAIIHEQYF
>TRBV25-1|TRBJ2-2
CATSPAGTGELFF
>TRBV5-5|TRBJ1-2
CASSQRTGINYGYTF
>TRBV5-6|TRBJ2-5
CASSLFGTQPQETQYF
>TRBV9|TRBJ2-1
CASSAGGTSEQFF
>TRBV18|TRBJ2-1
CASSPPGQGGYEQFF
>TRBV5-1|TRBJ2-1
CASSFSSGSLNEQFF
>TRBV7-9|TRBJ2-2
CASSFGTQSTGELFF
>TRBV27|TRBJ1-6
CASTARGASRSPLHF
>TRBV28|TRBJ1-3
CASSPPGQSAGNTIYF
>TRBV28|TRBJ2-7
CASYEQGAEEQYF
>TRBV7-9|TRBJ1-1
CASSLGVGAGTRGAEAFF